This T cell receptor beta chain was identified in a study of T cells in Graves' hyperthyroidism and ophthalmopathy. Background on the study: The authors collected peripheral blood at initial diagnosis, before any treatment. Study-level results: Appearing also in blood were most of the thyroid clonotypes expanded above 0.001.

Trimming pared 4 bases from V and 8 bases from J, leaving 14 bases between. The CDR3 length is 14 residues. Germline CDR1 and CDR2: KGHDR and SFDVKD. RNA transcripts served as the template for amplifying TCR beta CDR3 regions. Using the HTBI primer set, a first-round RT-PCR was run on the TCR CDR3. TCRdb redid the calling of the multiplex PCR reads with MiXCR, one entry per CDR3 protein. The table has 550,000 to 650,000 distinct CDR3 sequences, about 14% seen once. This clonotype was picked up many times. Antigen specificity is unknown. This clonotype originated in a woman in her twenties or thirties with Graves' hyperthyroidism that later progressed to Graves' ophthalmopathy. The material sequenced was blood. The rearrangement joins TRBV24-1 to TRBJ2-1; possible D gene TRBD1, 6 bases. The CDR3 here is CATSDSQGVDEQFF. The CDR3 region has the DNA TGTGCCACCAGTGACTCACAGGGTGTAGATGAGCAGTTCTTC.